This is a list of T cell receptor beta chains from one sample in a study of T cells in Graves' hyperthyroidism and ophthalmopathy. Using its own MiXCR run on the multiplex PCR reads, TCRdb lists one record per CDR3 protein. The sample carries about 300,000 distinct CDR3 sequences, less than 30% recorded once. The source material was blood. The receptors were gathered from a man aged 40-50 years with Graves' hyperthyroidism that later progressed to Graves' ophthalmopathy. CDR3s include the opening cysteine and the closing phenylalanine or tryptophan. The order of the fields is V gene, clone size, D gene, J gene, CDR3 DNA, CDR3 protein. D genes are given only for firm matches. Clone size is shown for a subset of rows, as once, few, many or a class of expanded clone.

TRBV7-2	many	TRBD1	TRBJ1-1	TGTGCCAGCAGCCAGGGGGCTAGGAACACTGAAGCTTTCTTT	CASSQGARNTEAFF
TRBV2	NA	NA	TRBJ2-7	TGTGCCAGCAGCGTAGAGGGCCAAGCAGCCGAGCAGTACTTC	CASSVEGQAAEQYF
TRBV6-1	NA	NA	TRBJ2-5	TGTGCCAGCAGTGAATCCACATCAGACCAAGAGACCCAGTACTTC	CASSESTSDQETQYF
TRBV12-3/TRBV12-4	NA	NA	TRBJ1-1	TGTGCCAGCAGTGACCCGAGGACAAGCAGGACTGAAGCTTTCTTT	CASSDPRTSRTEAFF
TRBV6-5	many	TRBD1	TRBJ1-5	TGTGCCAGCAGTTACTCGTTCAGGGGGCTTCAGCCCCAGCATTTT	CASSYSFRGLQPQHF
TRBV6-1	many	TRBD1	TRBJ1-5	TGTGCCAGCGCGACAGGGCTTTCTCAGCCCCAGCATTTT	CASATGLSQPQHF
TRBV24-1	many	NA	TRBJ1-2	TGTGCCACCAGTGACACGGGGGCTGGCCGTGGCTACACCTTC	CATSDTGAGRGYTF
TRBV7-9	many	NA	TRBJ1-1	TGTGCCAGCAGCTTGGAGGCTGGCACTGAAGCTTTCTTT	CASSLEAGTEAFF
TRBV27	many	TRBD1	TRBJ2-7	TGTGCCAGCAGTCGCTCCGGGACAGGGATGAACGAGCAGTACTTC	CASSRSGTGMNEQYF
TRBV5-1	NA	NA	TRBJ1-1	TGCGCCAGCAGCTTAGGGGTTTCGGACACTGAAGCTTTCTTT	CASSLGVSDTEAFF
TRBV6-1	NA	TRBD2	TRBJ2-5	TGTGCCAGCAGTGAAGCGGGGGGGAGACAAGAGACCCAGTACTTC	CASSEAGGRQETQYF
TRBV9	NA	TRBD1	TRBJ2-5	TGTGCCAGCAGCGCCGAGGGACAGTCGAAAGAGACCCAGTACTTC	CASSAEGQSKETQYF
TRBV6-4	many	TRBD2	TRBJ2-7	TGTGCCAGCAGTGTTGCGGGGGAGGGACCCTACGAGCAGTACTTC	CASSVAGEGPYEQYF
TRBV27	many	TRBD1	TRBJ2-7	TGTGCCAGCAGTTTATTCGGACAGGAAACCTACGAGCAGTACTTC	CASSLFGQETYEQYF
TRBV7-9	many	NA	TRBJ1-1	TGTGCCAGCAGCTTAGGGGCAGGGGCCCTGAACACTGAAGCTTTCTTT	CASSLGAGALNTEAFF
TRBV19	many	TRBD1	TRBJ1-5	TGTGCCAGTAGTGCTACCGACAGGGGAGGAGTATTTTTAAGCAATCAGCCCCAGCATTTT	CASSATDRGGVFLSNQPQHF
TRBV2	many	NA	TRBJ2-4	TGTGCCAGCAGCCGAGAATATGTAGCCAAAAACATTCAGTACTTC	CASSREYVAKNIQYF
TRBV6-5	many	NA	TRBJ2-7	TGTGCCAGCAGTTACTCGACGGCTGTACGGGTCGAGCAGTACTTC	CASSYSTAVRVEQYF
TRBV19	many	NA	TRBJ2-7	TGTGCCAGTAGTATAGGCCCCAGATATTACGAGCAGTACTTC	CASSIGPRYYEQYF
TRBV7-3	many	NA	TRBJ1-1	TGTGCCAGCAGCCCAAGGGTGAACACTGAAGCTTTCTTT	CASSPRVNTEAFF
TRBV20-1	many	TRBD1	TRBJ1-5	TGCAGTGCTACCCGACAGGGCCTCGGTCAGCCCCAGCATTTT	CSATRQGLGQPQHF
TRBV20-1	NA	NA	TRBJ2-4	TGCAGTGCTAGAGATTCGGGGCCGGTAAACATTCAGTACTTC	CSARDSGPVNIQYF
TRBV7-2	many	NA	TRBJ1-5	TGTGCCAGCAGCTTAGGAATGATCTTGCCCCAGCATTTT	CASSLGMILPQHF
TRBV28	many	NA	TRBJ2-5	TGTGCCAGCAGAGGTACCAGTTGGGAGACCCAGTACTTC	CASRGTSWETQYF
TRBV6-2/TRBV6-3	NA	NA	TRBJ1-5	TGTGCCAGCAGTTCAATCGTGGGAAATCAGCCCCAGCATTTT	CASSSIVGNQPQHF
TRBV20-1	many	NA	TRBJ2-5	TGCAGTGCTAGAGGTTTAGCTGCTCGGGAGACCCAGTACTTC	CSARGLAARETQYF
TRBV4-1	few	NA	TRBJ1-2	TGCGCCAGCAGCCAGGTCAGAAACTATGGCTACACCTTC	CASSQVRNYGYTF
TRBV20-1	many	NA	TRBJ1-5	TGCAGTGCTAGGGAGGGGATCAATCAGCCCCAGCATTTT	CSAREGINQPQHF
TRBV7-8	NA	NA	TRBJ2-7	TGTGCCAGCAGCTTAATGTCGTTTGCGTCACACCCCTACGAGCAGTACTTC	CASSLMSFASHPYEQYF
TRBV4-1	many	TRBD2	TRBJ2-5	TGCGCCAGCAGCCTTAGCGGGAGGGCCATTGGGGAGACCCAGTACTTC	CASSLSGRAIGETQYF
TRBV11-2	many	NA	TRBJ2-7	TGTGCCAGCAGCTTAGACCCCGGGCTAGGGAACGAGCAGTACTTC	CASSLDPGLGNEQYF
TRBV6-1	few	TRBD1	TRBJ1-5	TGTGCCAGCAGTAAGACAGGGGCTGGAGGTCAGCCCCAGCATTTT	CASSKTGAGGQPQHF
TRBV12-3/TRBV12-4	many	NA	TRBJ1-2	TGTGCCAGCAGTTTGTCCTATGGCTACACCTTC	CASSLSYGYTF
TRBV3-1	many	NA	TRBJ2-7	TGTGCCAGCAGTCCCGGACCTTATAGCTACGAGCAGTACTTC	CASSPGPYSYEQYF
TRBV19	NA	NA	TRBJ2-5	TGTGCCAGTAGTATGGGTGGACAAGAGACCCAGTACTTC	CASSMGGQETQYF
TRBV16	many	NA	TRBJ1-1	TGTGCCAGCAGCCAACAAGCGGGGGGTGGGGAAACCACTGAAGCTTTCTTT	CASSQQAGGGETTEAFF